This T cell receptor beta chain was recorded in a study of T cells in Graves' hyperthyroidism and ophthalmopathy. This clonotype was seen repeatedly, ten times or more. The source material, RNA transcripts, was used to amplify TCR beta CDR3 regions. With the HTBI primer set, the TCR CDR3 went through a first round of RT-PCR. TCRdb recomputed calls from the multiplex PCR reads with MiXCR, one row per CDR3 protein. The repertoire holds 700,000 or so distinct CDR3 sequences, with 16% as singletons. This CDR3 spans 14 amino acids. V was cut by 0 bases and J by 5 bases, with 10 bases left in between. This TCR derives from a man aged 18 to 29 with Graves' hyperthyroidism. This rearrangement joins TRBV12-3 or TRBV12-4 to TRBJ1-1; D possibly corresponds to TRBD1 (5 bases). Specimen: blood. The CDR3 DNA reads as TGTGCCAGCAGTTTAGCTGCAGGGAGGACTGAAGCTTTCTTT. This translates into CASSLAAGRTEAFF.